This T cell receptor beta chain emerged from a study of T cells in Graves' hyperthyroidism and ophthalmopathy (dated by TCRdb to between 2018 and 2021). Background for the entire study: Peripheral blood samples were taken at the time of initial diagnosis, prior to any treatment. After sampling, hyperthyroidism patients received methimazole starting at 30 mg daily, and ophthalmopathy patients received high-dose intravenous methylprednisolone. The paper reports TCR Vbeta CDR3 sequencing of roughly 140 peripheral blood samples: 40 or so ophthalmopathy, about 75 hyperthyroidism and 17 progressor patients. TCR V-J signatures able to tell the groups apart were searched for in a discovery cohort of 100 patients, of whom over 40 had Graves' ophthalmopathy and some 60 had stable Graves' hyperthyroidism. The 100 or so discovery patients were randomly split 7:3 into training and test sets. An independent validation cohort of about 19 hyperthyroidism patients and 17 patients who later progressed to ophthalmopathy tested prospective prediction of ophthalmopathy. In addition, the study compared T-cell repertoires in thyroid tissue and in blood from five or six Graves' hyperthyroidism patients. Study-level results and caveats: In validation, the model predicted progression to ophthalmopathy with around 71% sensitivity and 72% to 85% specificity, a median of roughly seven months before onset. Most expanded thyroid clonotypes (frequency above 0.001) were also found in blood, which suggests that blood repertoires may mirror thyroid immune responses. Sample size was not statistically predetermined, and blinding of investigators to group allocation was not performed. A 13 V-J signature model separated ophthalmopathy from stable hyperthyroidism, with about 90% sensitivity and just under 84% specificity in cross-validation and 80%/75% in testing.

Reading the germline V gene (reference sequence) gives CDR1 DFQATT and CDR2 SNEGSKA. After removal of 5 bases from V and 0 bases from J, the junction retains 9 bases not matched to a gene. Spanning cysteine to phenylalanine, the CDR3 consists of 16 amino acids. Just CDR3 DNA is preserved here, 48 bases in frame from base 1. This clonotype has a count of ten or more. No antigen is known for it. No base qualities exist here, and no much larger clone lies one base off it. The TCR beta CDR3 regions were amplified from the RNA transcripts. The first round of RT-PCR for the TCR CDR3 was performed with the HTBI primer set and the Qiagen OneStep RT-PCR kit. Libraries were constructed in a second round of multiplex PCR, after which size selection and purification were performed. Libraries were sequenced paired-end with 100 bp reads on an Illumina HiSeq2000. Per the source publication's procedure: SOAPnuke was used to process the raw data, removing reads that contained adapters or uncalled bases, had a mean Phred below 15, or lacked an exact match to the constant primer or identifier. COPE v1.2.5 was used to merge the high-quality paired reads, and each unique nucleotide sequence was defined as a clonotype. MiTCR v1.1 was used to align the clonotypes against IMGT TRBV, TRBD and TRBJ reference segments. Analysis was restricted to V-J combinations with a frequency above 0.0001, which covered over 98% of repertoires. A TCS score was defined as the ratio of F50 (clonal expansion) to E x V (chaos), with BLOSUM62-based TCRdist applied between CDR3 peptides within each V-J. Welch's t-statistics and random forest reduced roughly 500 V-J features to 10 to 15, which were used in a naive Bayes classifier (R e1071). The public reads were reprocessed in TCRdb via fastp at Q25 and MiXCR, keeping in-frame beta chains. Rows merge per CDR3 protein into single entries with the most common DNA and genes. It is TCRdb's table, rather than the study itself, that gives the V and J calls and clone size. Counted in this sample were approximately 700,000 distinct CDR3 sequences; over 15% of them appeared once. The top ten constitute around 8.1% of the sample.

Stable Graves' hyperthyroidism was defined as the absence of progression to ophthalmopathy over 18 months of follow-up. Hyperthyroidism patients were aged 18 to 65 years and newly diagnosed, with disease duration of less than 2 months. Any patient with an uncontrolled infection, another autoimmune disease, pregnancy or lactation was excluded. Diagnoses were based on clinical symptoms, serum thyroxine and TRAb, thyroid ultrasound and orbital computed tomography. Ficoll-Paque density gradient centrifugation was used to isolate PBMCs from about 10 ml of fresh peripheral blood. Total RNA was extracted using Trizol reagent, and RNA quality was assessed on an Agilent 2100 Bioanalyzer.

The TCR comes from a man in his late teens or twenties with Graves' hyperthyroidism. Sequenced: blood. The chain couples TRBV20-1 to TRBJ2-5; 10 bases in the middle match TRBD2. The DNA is TGCAGTGCTTCGGGACTAGCGAGATCGTACCAAGAGACCCAGTACTTC. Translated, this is CSASGLARSYQETQYF.